This T cell receptor (beta chain) was identified in a study of regulatory T cells in long-lasting Graves disease. Regarding the study as a whole: Persistent disease was characterized by preferential usage of TRBV28, TRBJ1-2 and TRBJ2-5.

For TCR beta, libraries came from iRepertoire HTBI primers and Arm-PCR of CDR3 regions. TCRdb reprocessed the multiplex PCR reads via MiXCR and lists one record per CDR3 protein. Found here are fewer than 450,000 distinct CDR3 sequences, 15% of them singletons; the top ten hold roughly 7.7%. This CDR3 spans 15 amino acids. Trimming removed 5 bases from V and 3 bases from J, with 16 bases in between. This clonotype was counted many times. Antigen: not known. Time point indicated: newly diagnosed GD, antithyroid drugs for less than 3 months. RNA isolated from PBMCs was used to make the TCR library. These data are also associated with another study on T cells in Graves' hyperthyroidism and ophthalmopathy.

This material consisted of peripheral blood mononuclear cells (PBMCs), taken at new diagnosis, from a patient treated with antithyroid drugs. The source of this sequence is a woman in her thirties or forties with Graves disease. J is TRBJ2-5 and V is TRBV12-3 or TRBV12-4; the D gene is possibly TRBD1 (5 bases). The CDR3: CASSQRRQIEETQYF. DNA for the CDR3: TGTGCCAGCAGTCAACGACGACAGATAGAAGAGACCCAGTACTTC.